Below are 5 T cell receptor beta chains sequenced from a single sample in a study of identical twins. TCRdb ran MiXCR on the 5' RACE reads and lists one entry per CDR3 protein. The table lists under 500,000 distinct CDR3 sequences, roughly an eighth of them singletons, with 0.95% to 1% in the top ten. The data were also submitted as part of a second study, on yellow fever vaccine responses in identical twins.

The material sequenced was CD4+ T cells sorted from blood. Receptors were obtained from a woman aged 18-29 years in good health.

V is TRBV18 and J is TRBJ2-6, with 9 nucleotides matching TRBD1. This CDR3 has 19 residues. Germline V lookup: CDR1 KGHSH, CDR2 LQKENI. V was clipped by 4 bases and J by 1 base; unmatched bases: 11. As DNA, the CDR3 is TGTGCCAGCTCACGGAGAGACAGGGGGAACAAGTCTGGGGCCAACGTCCTGACTTTC. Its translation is CASSRRDRGNKSGANVLTF.

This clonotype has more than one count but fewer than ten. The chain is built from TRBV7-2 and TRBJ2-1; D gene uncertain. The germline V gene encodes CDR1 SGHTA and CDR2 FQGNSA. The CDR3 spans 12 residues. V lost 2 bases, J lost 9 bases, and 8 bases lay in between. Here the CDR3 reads CASSLRTGEQFF. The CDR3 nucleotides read TGTGCCAGCAGCTTACGCACGGGTGAGCAGTTCTTC.

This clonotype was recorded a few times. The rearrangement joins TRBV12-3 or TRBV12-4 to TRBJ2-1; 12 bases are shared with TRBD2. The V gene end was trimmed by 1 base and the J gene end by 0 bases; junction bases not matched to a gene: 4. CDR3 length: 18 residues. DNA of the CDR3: TGTGCCAGCAGTTTAGTCCTAGCGGGGGGGGTCTCCTACAATGAGCAGTTCTTC. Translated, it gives CASSLVLAGGVSYNEQFF.

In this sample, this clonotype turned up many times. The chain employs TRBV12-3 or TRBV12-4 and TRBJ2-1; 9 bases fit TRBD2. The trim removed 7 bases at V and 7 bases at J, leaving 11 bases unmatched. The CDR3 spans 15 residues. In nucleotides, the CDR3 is TGTGCCAGCAACCTCGGGGCGGGGGGGCGGAATGAGCAGTTCTTC. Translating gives CASNLGAGGRNEQFF.

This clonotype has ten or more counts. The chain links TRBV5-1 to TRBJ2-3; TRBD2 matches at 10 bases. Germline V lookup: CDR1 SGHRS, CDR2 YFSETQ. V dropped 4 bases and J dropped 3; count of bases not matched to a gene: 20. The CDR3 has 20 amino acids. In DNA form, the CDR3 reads TGCGCCAGCAGCCTCTCCTCCGGGACTAGCGTAGAACAAAGGACAGATACGCAGTATTTT. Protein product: CASSLSSGTSVEQRTDTQYF.